Listed here are 21 T cell receptor beta chains from one sample, sequenced in a study of blood T cell repertoires in COVID-19. Sequenced by immunoSEQ multiplex PCR; TCRdb stores in-frame clones only, minus some. The sample has about 46,000 clones, 86% seen once. The sequenced material came from PBMCs or T cells enriched from blood (not recorded which). These receptors were taken from a woman aged 50 to 60 who had recovered from COVID-19.

CDR3 nucleotides: TGTGCCAGCAGCTTACGGACAACTAGGAGGGCTAATGAAAAACTGTTTTTT. Translated: CASSLRTTRRANEKLFF. The V call is TRBV7-6, the J call TRBJ1-4; D possibly corresponds to TRBD1 (5 bases). In germline, CDR1 is SGHVS, CDR2 FNYEAQ. The CDR3 has 17 amino acids. The V end was cut by 2 bases, the J end by 3 bases, with 16 bases between.

This clone occurred once. This chain uses TRBV7-2 with TRBJ2-1; D is possibly TRBD2 (6 bases). Trimming cost V 2 bases and J 5 bases, with 13 bases left between them. This CDR3 has 15 residues. Germline CDR1 and CDR2: SGHTA and FQGNSA. The CDR3 bases are TGTGCCAGCAGCTTATGGGCGCGGGATAACAATGAGCAGTTCTTC. Amino acid sequence: CASSLWARDNNEQFF.

This chain links TRBV4-1 with TRBJ2-1; 9 bases are shared with TRBD2. Looked up from germline, CDR1 is MGHRA and CDR2 is YSYEKL. The length of the CDR3 is 18 residues. J lost 4 bases, V lost 0 bases, and 10 bases had no gene match. CDR3 protein: CASSQEFRAGGIYNEQFF. The CDR3 DNA reads as TGCGCCAGCAGCCAAGAATTTAGAGCGGGAGGCATATACAATGAGCAGTTCTTC.

The chain links TRBV28 to TRBJ2-7; 7 bases are a match to TRBD1. With 5 bases clipped from V and 3 bases from J, the junction kept 7 bases outside the gene matches. The CDR3 consists of 14 residues. Germline V gene sequence: CDR1 MDHEN, CDR2 SYDVKM. The CDR3: CASSLRDSIYEQYF. CDR3 nucleotides: TGTGCCAGCAGTCTTCGGGACAGCATCTACGAGCAGTACTTC.

The CDR3 sequence is CASSQDTREQYF. DNA for the CDR3: TGCGCCAGCAGCCAAGATACCCGGGAGCAGTACTTC. This rearrangement joins TRBV4-1 to TRBJ2-7; D unresolved. Trimming took 0 bases from V and 7 from J, leaving 7 bases between them. This CDR3 is built from 12 residues. Per germline, CDR1 MGHRA and CDR2 YSYEKL.

The rearrangement uses TRBV7-9 and TRBJ1-1, with D unclear. This CDR3 has 17 residues. Trimming removed 3 bases at V and 4 bases at J, with 21 bases between. Per germline, CDR1 SEHNR and CDR2 FQNEAQ (reference sequence). CDR3 loop: CASSFEGSPLGGTEAFF. As DNA, the CDR3 is TGTGCCAGCAGCTTTGAAGGGAGCCCTTTAGGTGGCACTGAAGCTTTCTTT.

The chain couples TRBV5-1 to TRBJ2-6; 7 bases fit TRBD1. CDR1 is SGHRS and CDR2 is YFSETQ in the germline V gene. Losses at the gene ends were 4 bases for V and 0 bases for J; bases not matched to a gene: 1. This CDR3 is built from 15 residues. This chain's CDR3 is CASSPGGSGANVLTF. CDR3 DNA: TGCGCCAGCAGCCCAGGGGGCTCTGGGGCCAACGTCCTGACTTTC. Based on the CDR3 plus reference TRBV5-1 and TRBJ2-6, the full variable domain is KAGVTQTPRYLIKTRGQQVTLSCSPISGHRSVSWYQQTPGQGLQFLFEYFSETQRNKGNFPGRFSGRQFSNSRSEMNVSTLELGDSALYLCASSPGGSGANVLTFGAGSRLTVL.

The rearrangement links TRBV28 to TRBJ2-2; D is unresolved. Trimming took 8 bases from V and 0 from J, leaving 13 bases between them. The CDR3 contains 15 residues. CDR1 is MDHEN, CDR2 SYDVKM, per germline. CDR3 region: CASSRVLPNTGELFF. Here the CDR3 DNA reads TGTGCCAGCTCCCGGGTCCTCCCGAACACCGGGGAGCTGTTTTTT.

The V and J genes are TRBV5-8 and TRBJ2-3, with 9 bases fitting TRBD1. J was trimmed by 4 bases and V by 4 bases; bases with no gene match: 7. This CDR3 is built from 15 residues. The germline V gene has CDR1 SGHTS and CDR2 YDEGEE. The CDR3 DNA reads as TGTGCCAGCAGCCCAGCACAGGGGGCGGCAGATACGCAGTATTTT. Translation gives CASSPAQGAADTQYF. Drawing the rest from reference TRBV5-8 and TRBJ2-3, the complete variable domain is EAGVTQSPTHLIKTRGQQATLRCSPISGHTSVYWYQQALGLGLQFLLWYDEGEERNRGNFPPRFSGRQFPNYSSELNVNALELEDSALYLCASSPAQGAADTQYFGPGTRLTVL.

CDR3: CASSPTGGSGNTIYF. The DNA for the CDR3 is TGTGCCAGCAGCCCGACAGGGGGCTCTGGAAACACCATATATTTT. This chain connects TRBV7-9 to TRBJ1-3; 9 bases match TRBD1. In germline, CDR1 is SEHNR, CDR2 FQNEAQ (reference sequence). CDR3 size: 15 residues. V shed 5 bases, J shed 0 bases, and the junction held 2 bases outside the gene matches.

This chain uses TRBV5-6 with TRBJ1-6, with 9 positions matching TRBD1. The CDR3 has 16 amino acids. Germline V CDR1 and CDR2: SGHDT, YYEEEE. J lost 6 bases, V lost 1 base, and 5 bases had no gene match. The DNA of the CDR3 is TGTGCCAGCAGCTTGCAATCGGGACAGGGTAATTCACCCCTCCACTTT. Translated, it gives CASSLQSGQGNSPLHF.

The chain employs TRBV15 and TRBJ1-1, with 8 bases fitting TRBD1. Germline V lookup: CDR1 LNHNV, CDR2 YYDKDF (reference sequence). With V trimmed by 7 bases and J by 11 bases, 18 bases remained unmatched. The CDR3 loop spans 15 amino acids. The CDR3: CATNADQGARSSAFF. The DNA for the CDR3 is TGTGCCACCAACGCTGACCAGGGGGCGAGGAGTTCGGCTTTCTTT. Full variable domain (outside the CDR3, taken from reference TRBV15 and TRBJ1-1): DAMVIQNPRYQVTQFGKPVTLSCSQTLNHNVMYWYQQKSSQAPKLLFHYYDKDFNNEADTPDNFQSRRPNTSFCFLDIRSPGLGDTAMYLCATNADQGARSSAFFGQGTRLTVV.

V and J are TRBV6-5 and TRBJ1-1; no firm D call. The CDR3 is made up of 15 amino acids. Germline-derived CDR1 and CDR2 are MNHEY and SVGAGI. The V end lost 4 bases, the J end lost 1 base, and 13 bases lay between the germline ends. This chain's CDR3 is CASSFSAGRNTEAFF. CDR3 nucleotides: TGTGCCAGCAGTTTTTCCGCAGGAAGGAACACTGAAGCTTTCTTT.

This clone came up once. V is TRBV9 and J is TRBJ1-1, with 7 bases aligning to TRBD1. CDR3 length: 15 residues. Germline assignment: CDR1 SGDLS and CDR2 YYNGEE. Losses at the gene ends were 2 bases for V and 4 bases for J; bases not matched to a gene: 8. This CDR3 reads CASSVTGERVTEAFF. The CDR3 DNA follows: TGTGCCAGCAGCGTCACAGGGGAGCGGGTCACTGAAGCTTTCTTT. Full variable domain (missing parts from reference TRBV9 and TRBJ1-1): DSGVTQTPKHLITATGQRVTLRCSPRSGDLSVYWYQQSLDQGLQFLIQYYNGEERAKGNILERFSAQQFPDLHSELNLSSLELGDSALYFCASSVTGERVTEAFFGQGTRLTVV.

This chain joins TRBV10-2 and TRBJ1-6, with 9 bases that match TRBD1. Germline V lookup: CDR1 WSHSY, CDR2 SAAADI. V was pared by 5 bases and J by 5 bases, with 4 bases of the junction left unmatched. This CDR3 has 15 residues. The CDR3 loop reads CASSLGQGNNSPLHF. In DNA, the CDR3 is TGCGCCAGCAGTTTGGGACAGGGAAATAATTCACCCCTCCACTTT.

This chain joins TRBV6-5 and TRBJ1-2; 8 nucleotides line up with TRBD1. CDR1 is MNHEY, CDR2 SVGAGI, per germline. V lost 5 bases and J lost 6; bases outside the gene matches: 5. This CDR3 spans 13 amino acids. The CDR3 here is CASSRTGNNGYTF. The CDR3 coding sequence is TGTGCCAGCAGTCGGACAGGGAATAATGGCTACACCTTC.

The chain carries TRBV27 and TRBJ2-6, with 8 bases fitting TRBD1. The CDR3 loop spans 15 amino acids. Trimming cost V 8 bases and J 0 bases; bases outside gene matches: 3. From germline, CDR1 is MNHEY and CDR2 SMNVEV (reference sequence). CDR3 residues: CASGQGSSGANVLTF. The CDR3 DNA is TGTGCCAGCGGACAGGGCAGCTCTGGGGCCAACGTCCTGACTTTC.

Concerning this clone itself: The junction and the germline gene differ at one end; a read error may be behind it. The chain combines TRBV18 with TRBJ2-5, with a possible D match to TRBD1 (6 bases). The CDR3 sequence is 13 residues long. Germline loops: CDR1 KGHSH, CDR2 LQKENI. CDR3 DNA: TGTGCCAGCTCACTCGGACAGAAAGAGACCCGGTACTTC. Translated, it gives CASSLGQKETRYF.

V gene TRBV18 combines with J gene TRBJ1-2, with 8 nucleotides matching TRBD1. V lost 4 bases and J lost 3; bases outside the gene matches: 7. CDR3 size: 15 residues. Germline V gene lookup returns CDR1 KGHSH and CDR2 LQKENI. The CDR3 bases are TGTGCCAGCTCACTTCCGGACAGGGTTCACTATGGCTACACCTTC. Its translation is CASSLPDRVHYGYTF.

J is TRBJ1-2 and V is TRBV18; 9 nucleotides line up with TRBD1. The V segment lost 3 bases and the J segment 5 bases; nucleotides outside the gene matches: 1. The CDR3 consists of 13 residues. CDR1 KGHSH and CDR2 LQKENI come from the germline V gene. CDR3 in DNA: TGTGCCAGCTCACCGGACAGGGGATATGGCTACACCTTC. This gives the protein CASSPDRGYGYTF.

This clone was counted a few times. The chain is built from TRBV5-1 and TRBJ2-2; 8 nucleotides line up with TRBD1. V lost 5 bases, J lost 7 bases, and 10 bases stayed unmatched. Per the germline V gene, CDR1 is SGHRS and CDR2 is YFSETQ. The CDR3 runs to 15 residues. CDR3: CASRPDRGLDGELFF. For the CDR3, the DNA is TGCGCCAGCAGACCCGACAGGGGCCTGGACGGGGAGCTGTTTTTT.